This TCR beta chain was recorded in a study of blood T cell repertoires in COVID-19 (dated by TCRdb to 2020 to 2022). For context, the study as a whole: Collaborator samples came from the United States, Italy and Spain and covered acute and convalescent phases of COVID-19. The material from the prospective study consisted of cDNA or gDNA derived from T cells, B-cell-depleted T cells, or PBMCs. Deeply sampled blood TCRbeta repertoires from subjects exposed to, actively infected with, or recovered from COVID-19 were included in the dataset. The repertoires were released in a freely available public database meant as a resource for research on the immune response to SARS-CoV-2. Samples were obtained from the ongoing ImmuneRACE study (first 160 participants) and from roughly 1,300 subjects provided by 6 global collaborators. The sample metadata nearly always contained a de-identified subject ID, COVID-19 status, age in years and sex. HLA class I and class II types, where available, came from metadata supplied by the sample provider rather than from assay-based typing.

In the prospective study, participants were about 18 to 95 years old, resided in about two dozen geographic areas of the United States, and were enrolled through a virtual design. In the prospective study, participants were assigned to cohorts based on the clinical history participants reported in a screening survey and a study questionnaire. Exposed participants were defined as having been in contact with someone with a PCR-confirmed or clinician-diagnosed COVID-19 case within 2 weeks of study entry. In the prospective study, whole blood, serum and a nasopharyngeal or oropharyngeal swab were collected from each participant by mobile phlebotomists. Additional blood draws and questionnaires over a 2-month period could optionally be provided by prospective study participants. Prospective study blood samples were shipped either frozen or at room temperature before DNA extraction. Concerning this clone itself: The antigen it binds to is not known. Base quality data are lacking; no much larger clone is found one base away.

The CDR3 covers 14 residues, taking in both the cysteine and the phenylalanine. Only the CDR3 DNA stays, 42 bases, in frame from base 1. According to the germline V gene, CDR1 reads SGHTS and CDR2 reads YDEGEE. Germline trimming amounts to 4 bases on V and 5 bases on J, with 8 as the count of junction bases outside the gene matches. TCRbeta CDR3 regions were amplified from genomic DNA by means of the immunoSEQ Assay, a bias-controlled multiplex PCR. The published analysis was carried out like this. Nucleated cell counts per sample were estimated from amplification of reference gene primers within the assay. Sequence reads were collapsed and filtered to measure the absolute abundance of every unique TCRbeta CDR3 rearrangement. For each sample, productive Simpson clonality was calculated as the square root of Simpson's diversity index over productive rearrangements. TCRdb provides this immuneACCESS table in a form limited to in-frame rearrangements. Some clones are lacking; in checked studies, under half of them reflect an unresolved V gene, and why the rest are absent is not known. V and J calls and clone size are given by that table; D and trimming were obtained from the DNA. Here the sample has under 250,000 clones; 80% to 90% occur a single time. Of the sample, about 3.1% is held by the ten largest clones.

Paper-wide results and their limitations: The quantity of clinical and demographic metadata differed by source and by participant and was supplied without curation.

Sequencing was performed on PBMCs or T cells enriched from blood (not recorded which). The rearrangement joined TRBV5-8 to TRBJ1-1, and TRBD1 aligns with 7 junction nucleotides. The TCR originated in a woman between 40 and 50 years old who had been exposed to COVID-19. The DNA sequence is given as TGTGCCAGCAGCCGACAGGGCCCCCTTACTGAAGCTTTCTTT. Translated, this is CASSRQGPLTEAFF.